This T cell receptor beta chain was profiled in a study of blood T cell repertoires in COVID-19. Generated by immunoSEQ multiplex PCR, the TCRdb table keeps only in-frame clones and is missing some. Of about 130,000 clones listed, about 89% were seen once; the top ten hold 3% to 4%. CDR3 length equals 13 residues. Germline trimming cut 3 bases from V and 8 bases from J; bases unmatched to any gene: 4. Germline V gives CDR1 SGDLS, CDR2 YYNGEE. The genes are TRBV9 and TRBJ2-1, with TRBD2 identical over 8 bases. The clonotype was recovered from a woman in her fifties or sixties with acute or convalescent COVID-19. Sequencing was performed on peripheral blood. CDR3 amino acids: CASSATSDHEQFF. As DNA, the CDR3 is TGTGCCAGCAGCGCGACTAGCGACCATGAGCAGTTCTTC.